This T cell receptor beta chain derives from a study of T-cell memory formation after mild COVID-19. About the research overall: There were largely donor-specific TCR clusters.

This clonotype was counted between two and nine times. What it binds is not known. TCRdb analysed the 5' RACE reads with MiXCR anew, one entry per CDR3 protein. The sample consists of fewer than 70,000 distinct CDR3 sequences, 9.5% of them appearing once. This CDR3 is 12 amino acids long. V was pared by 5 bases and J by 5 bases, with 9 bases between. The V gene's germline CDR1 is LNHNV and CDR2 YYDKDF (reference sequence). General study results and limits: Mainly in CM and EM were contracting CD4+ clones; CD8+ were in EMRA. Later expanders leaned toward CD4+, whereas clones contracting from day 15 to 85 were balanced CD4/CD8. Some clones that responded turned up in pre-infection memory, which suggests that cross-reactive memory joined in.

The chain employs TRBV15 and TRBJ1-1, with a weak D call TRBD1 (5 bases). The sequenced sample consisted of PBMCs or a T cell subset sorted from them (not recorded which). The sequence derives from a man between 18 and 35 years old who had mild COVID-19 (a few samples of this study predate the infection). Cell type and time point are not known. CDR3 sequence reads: CATSWGKTEAFF. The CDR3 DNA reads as TGTGCCACCAGCTGGGGGAAGACTGAAGCTTTCTTT. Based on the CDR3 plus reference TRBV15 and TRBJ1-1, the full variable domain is DAMVIQNPRYQVTQFGKPVTLSCSQTLNHNVMYWYQQKSSQAPKLLFHYYDKDFNNEADTPDNFQSRRPNTSFCFLDIRSPGLGDTAMYLCATSWGKTEAFFGQGTRLTVV.